This entry describes one TCR beta chain. The data stem from a study of blood T cell repertoires in COVID-19. On the study more broadly: The United States, Italy and Spain were the sources of the acute and convalescent COVID-19 samples. PBMCs, B-cell-depleted T cells, or T cells provided the cDNA or gDNA that made up the material.

Authors' data handling: Estimation of nucleated cell counts was performed using reference gene primer amplification. Repertoires were generated with immunoSEQ multiplex PCR, while TCRdb's copy carries only in-frame clones and drops some. Clone size and the V and J calls come from that table; the DNA yielded D and trimming. The table shows some 70,000 clones, with around 90% occurring only once. The CDR3 contains 13 residues. Germline V gene data show CDR1 as SNHLY and CDR2 as FYNNEI. V lost 5 bases to trimming and J lost 7 bases, with 12 bases between them. The V call is TRBV2, the J call TRBJ1-5; D is unclear. The receptor's source is a woman aged 80 or over with active COVID-19. Sequencing used peripheral blood. The CDR3: CASSMEVRQPQHF. The CDR3 DNA sequence: TGTGCCAGCAGTATGGAGGTTCGGCAGCCCCAGCATTTT.